Described below is a single T cell receptor beta chain sequence and its context. What it binds is unknown. Other nucleotide sequences from this sample produce the same CDR3. The sample originates from a study of beta chain features in type 1 diabetes. Study-wide points: In all four CD4+ subsets, TCRB CDR3 length was significantly, moderately reduced in type 1 diabetes.

Isolated RNA was reverse transcribed in full, so expressed TCRB transcripts were sequenced. TCRdb keeps only in-frame clones here, not all; method: immunoSEQ multiplex PCR. In the table there are over 500,000 clones, about 16% of which are singletons. The CDR3 sequence is 13 residues long. Trimming pared 3 bases from V and 1 base from J, leaving 8 bases between. Germline CDR1 is SQVTM and CDR2 is ANQGSEA. Sorting based on CD45RO/CCR7/CD25/CD127/CD95/CD27 separated CD4+ naive, central memory, regulatory and stem cell-like memory cells. The sequence came from a man younger than 35 in good health. The chain links TRBV29-1 to TRBJ2-3, with D tentatively TRBD1 (6 bases). Source material: naive CD4+ T cells from blood. The DNA of the CDR3 is TGCAGCGTTGAGTCAGGGGGCACAGATACGCAGTATTTT. It is translated as CSVESGGTDTQYF.